The rows below give T cell receptor beta chains drawn from one sample of a study of blood T cell repertoires in COVID-19. Clones were sequenced by immunoSEQ multiplex PCR, and TCRdb holds only the in-frame ones, with some missing. This table holds hundreds of thousands of clones, around 90% found once. Sequencing used peripheral blood. These receptors were taken from a woman aged 45-65 years with COVID-19, enrolled during active disease. CDR3s include the opening cysteine and the closing phenylalanine or tryptophan. The order of the fields is V gene, D gene, clone size, J gene, CDR3 protein, CDR3 DNA. A D gene is named only where the DNA matches it firmly. Not every row has a clone size; where given, it reads once, few, many or a size class.

v_gene: TRBV7-2
d_gene: TRBD1
abundance: -
j_gene: TRBJ1-4
CDR3aa: CASRTGASNEKLFF
CDR3nt: TGTGCCAGCAGGACAGGGGCATCTAATGAAAAACTGTTTTTT

v_gene: TRBV6-1
d_gene: TRBD1
abundance: -
j_gene: TRBJ1-2
CDR3aa: CASSEDRVYGYTF
CDR3nt: TGTGCCAGCAGTGAGGACAGGGTTTATGGCTACACCTTC

v_gene: TRBV28
d_gene: -
abundance: -
j_gene: TRBJ1-4
CDR3aa: CASSFSGPGVSEKLFF
CDR3nt: TGTGCCAGCAGTTTCAGCGGCCCAGGGGTTTCGGAAAAACTGTTTTTT

v_gene: TRBV9
d_gene: -
abundance: -
j_gene: TRBJ1-2
CDR3aa: CASSAIISGNYGYTF
CDR3nt: TGTGCCAGCAGCGCCATAATTTCAGGGAACTATGGCTACACCTTC

v_gene: TRBV6-1
d_gene: TRBD1
abundance: -
j_gene: TRBJ1-6
CDR3aa: CASSEAQGQGLGSPLHF
CDR3nt: TGTGCCAGCAGTGAAGCCCAGGGACAGGGGTTGGGGTCACCCCTCCACTTT

v_gene: TRBV6-6
d_gene: TRBD1
abundance: -
j_gene: TRBJ1-1
CDR3aa: CASSYPTGMNTEAFF
CDR3nt: TGTGCCAGCAGTTACCCGACAGGGATGAACACTGAAGCTTTCTTT

v_gene: TRBV5-1
d_gene: TRBD1
abundance: once
j_gene: TRBJ1-1
CDR3aa: CASSLAGDREAFF
CDR3nt: TGCGCCAGCAGCTTGGCCGGGGACAGAGAAGCTTTCTTT

v_gene: TRBV5-5
d_gene: TRBD1
abundance: -
j_gene: TRBJ2-3
CDR3aa: CASSYDRGLTDTQYF
CDR3nt: TGTGCCAGCAGCTATGACAGGGGTTTGACAGATACGCAGTATTTT

v_gene: TRBV6-5
d_gene: TRBD2
abundance: -
j_gene: TRBJ2-1
CDR3aa: CASSFSGGTYNEQFF
CDR3nt: TGTGCCAGCAGCTTCAGCGGGGGGACGTACAATGAGCAGTTCTTC

v_gene: TRBV2
d_gene: -
abundance: -
j_gene: TRBJ1-5
CDR3aa: CASSWLGGGADQPQHF
CDR3nt: TGTGCCAGCAGTTGGTTGGGTGGAGGGGCCGATCAGCCCCAGCATTTT

v_gene: TRBV27
d_gene: TRBD1
abundance: -
j_gene: TRBJ1-2
CDR3aa: CASSFSQGALTGYTF
CDR3nt: TGTGCCAGCAGTTTTTCACAGGGGGCATTAACTGGCTACACCTTC

v_gene: TRBV10-1
d_gene: -
abundance: -
j_gene: TRBJ1-6
CDR3aa: CASKEDLSYNSPLHF
CDR3nt: TGCGCCAGCAAGGAGGATCTCTCCTATAATTCACCCCTCCACTTT

v_gene: TRBV5-1
d_gene: -
abundance: -
j_gene: TRBJ1-1
CDR3aa: CASTNSLNTEAFF
CDR3nt: TGCGCCAGCACAAACAGCCTGAACACTGAAGCTTTCTTT

v_gene: TRBV5-4
d_gene: TRBD1
abundance: once
j_gene: TRBJ1-6
CDR3aa: CASSVDRAESPLHF
CDR3nt: TGTGCCAGCAGCGTGGACAGGGCAGAATCACCCCTCCACTTT

v_gene: TRBV7-9
d_gene: -
abundance: -
j_gene: TRBJ1-1
CDR3aa: CASSLAEGIDTEAFF
CDR3nt: TGTGCCAGCAGCTTAGCCGAGGGAATAGACACTGAAGCTTTCTTT

v_gene: TRBV3-1/TRBV3-2
d_gene: -
abundance: -
j_gene: TRBJ2-3
CDR3aa: CASSQGPVSTDTQYF
CDR3nt: TGTGCCAGCAGCCAAGGGCCCGTTAGCACAGATACGCAGTATTTT

v_gene: TRBV5-5
d_gene: TRBD1
abundance: -
j_gene: TRBJ1-2
CDR3aa: CASSSDRAGGYTF
CDR3nt: TGTGCCAGCAGCTCCGACAGGGCTGGTGGCTACACCTTC

v_gene: TRBV6-5
d_gene: -
abundance: -
j_gene: TRBJ2-1
CDR3aa: CASSPPGGVKFF
CDR3nt: TGTGCCAGCAGCCCACCCGGCGGGGTTAAGTTCTTC

v_gene: TRBV5-6
d_gene: -
abundance: -
j_gene: TRBJ1-6
CDR3aa: CASRPGTHNSPLHF
CDR3nt: TGTGCCAGCAGGCCCGGGACACATAATTCACCCCTCCACTTT

v_gene: TRBV19
d_gene: -
abundance: -
j_gene: TRBJ2-7
CDR3aa: CASRSRRQGGDEQYF
CDR3nt: TGTGCCAGTAGATCTCGGCGGCAGGGCGGTGACGAGCAGTACTTC

v_gene: TRBV6-1
d_gene: -
abundance: -
j_gene: TRBJ1-2
CDR3aa: CASSEGGGYGYTF
CDR3nt: TGTGCCAGCAGTGAAGGTGGGGGGTATGGCTACACCTTC

v_gene: TRBV5-1
d_gene: -
abundance: -
j_gene: TRBJ1-1
CDR3aa: CASSLAWADTEAFF
CDR3nt: TGCGCCAGCAGCTTGGCCTGGGCAGACACTGAAGCTTTCTTT

v_gene: TRBV11-3
d_gene: -
abundance: -
j_gene: TRBJ2-7
CDR3aa: CASSRGRESYEQYF
CDR3nt: TGTGCCAGCAGCAGGGGACGGGAGAGCTACGAGCAGTACTTC

v_gene: TRBV9
d_gene: TRBD1
abundance: -
j_gene: TRBJ2-4
CDR3aa: CASSPPGTGLRENIQYF
CDR3nt: TGTGCCAGCAGCCCCCCCGGGACAGGGTTAAGGGAGAACATTCAGTACTTC

v_gene: TRBV3-1/TRBV3-2
d_gene: -
abundance: -
j_gene: TRBJ2-5
CDR3aa: CASSRTEETQYF
CDR3nt: TGTGCCAGCAGCCGGACAGAAGAGACCCAGTACTTC

v_gene: TRBV3-1/TRBV3-2
d_gene: -
abundance: -
j_gene: TRBJ2-7
CDR3aa: CASSSGRGYEQYF
CDR3nt: TGTGCCAGCAGCTCCGGTCGGGGATACGAGCAGTACTTC

v_gene: TRBV7-9
d_gene: TRBD1
abundance: -
j_gene: TRBJ1-2
CDR3aa: CASSPGRSDRVDSGYTF
CDR3nt: TGTGCCAGCAGCCCGGGTCGCTCGGACAGGGTGGATTCTGGCTACACCTTC

v_gene: TRBV30
d_gene: -
abundance: -
j_gene: TRBJ2-6
CDR3aa: CAWSGSRQTGANVLTF
CDR3nt: TGTGCCTGGAGTGGAAGCAGGCAGACTGGGGCCAACGTCCTGACTTTC

v_gene: TRBV29-1
d_gene: TRBD1
abundance: once
j_gene: TRBJ1-2
CDR3aa: CSVVGDGQGSGYTF
CDR3nt: TGCAGCGTTGTAGGGGATGGACAGGGCTCTGGCTACACCTTC

v_gene: TRBV6-5
d_gene: TRBD2
abundance: -
j_gene: TRBJ2-3
CDR3aa: CASSGTRGDTQYF
CDR3nt: TGTGCCAGCAGCGGGACTAGAGGAGATACGCAGTATTTT

v_gene: TRBV5-1
d_gene: TRBD1
abundance: -
j_gene: TRBJ2-6
CDR3aa: CASRAGGYSGANVLTF
CDR3nt: TGCGCCAGCCGGGCAGGGGGTTACTCTGGGGCCAACGTCCTGACTTTC

v_gene: TRBV29-1
d_gene: -
abundance: -
j_gene: TRBJ1-1
CDR3aa: CSVEDPGQEAFF
CDR3nt: TGCAGCGTTGAAGACCCCGGACAGGAAGCTTTCTTT

v_gene: TRBV5-1
d_gene: -
abundance: -
j_gene: TRBJ2-5
CDR3aa: CASSSTGLVGTQYF
CDR3nt: TGCGCCAGCAGCTCGACAGGACTAGTGGGGACCCAGTACTTC

v_gene: TRBV7-2
d_gene: -
abundance: few
j_gene: TRBJ1-3
CDR3aa: CASSLGPQGGNTIYF
CDR3nt: TGTGCCAGCAGCTTAGGACCCCAGGGAGGAAACACCATATATTTT

v_gene: TRBV27
d_gene: TRBD1
abundance: -
j_gene: TRBJ2-7
CDR3aa: CASSSGTVIYEQYF
CDR3nt: TGTGCCAGCAGTTCCGGGACAGTCATCTACGAGCAGTACTTC

v_gene: TRBV29-1
d_gene: -
abundance: -
j_gene: TRBJ2-3
CDR3aa: CSVSVSDTQYF
CDR3nt: TGCAGCGTTTCGGTTTCAGATACGCAGTATTTT

v_gene: TRBV28
d_gene: -
abundance: -
j_gene: TRBJ2-2
CDR3aa: CASIRDMDTGELFF
CDR3nt: TGTGCCAGCATCAGGGATATGGACACCGGGGAGCTGTTTTTT